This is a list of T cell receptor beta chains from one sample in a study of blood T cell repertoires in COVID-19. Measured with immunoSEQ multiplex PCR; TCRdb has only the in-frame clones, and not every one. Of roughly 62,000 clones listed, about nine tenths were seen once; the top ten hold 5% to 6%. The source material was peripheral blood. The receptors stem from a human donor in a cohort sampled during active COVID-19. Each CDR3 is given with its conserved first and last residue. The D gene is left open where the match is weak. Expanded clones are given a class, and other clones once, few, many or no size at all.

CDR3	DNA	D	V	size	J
CASSLGEVVREQYF	TGCGCCAGCAGCTTGGGAGAAGTTGTACGGGAGCAGTACTTC	-	TRBV5-1	-	TRBJ2-7
CASSPRGNTEAFF	TGCGCCAGCAGCCCCCGGGGGAACACTGAAGCTTTCTTT	-	TRBV5-1	-	TRBJ1-1
CASSEAGGIYGYTF	TGTGCCAGCAGTGAAGCAGGGGGAATTTATGGCTACACCTTC	-	TRBV6-1	-	TRBJ1-2
CASTFGGGRLSSYEQYF	TGTGCCAGCACCTTCGGTGGAGGCCGCCTCAGCTCCTACGAGCAGTACTTC	-	TRBV2	-	TRBJ2-7
CASSFIKAGNSPLHF	TGTGCCAGCAGTTTTATCAAGGCAGGGAATTCACCCCTCCACTTT	-	TRBV28	-	TRBJ1-6
CASSLGGQGTDTQYF	TGTGCCAGCAGCTTAGGGGGCCAGGGGACAGATACGCAGTATTTT	-	TRBV7-3	-	TRBJ2-3
CASSAGDRVSSPLHF	TGTGCCAGCAGCGCCGGGGACAGGGTGAGTTCACCCCTCCACTTT	TRBD1	TRBV6-5	-	TRBJ1-6
CASRLASRASGGRQETQYF	TGTGCAAGTCGCTTAGCGAGCCGGGCGTCCGGGGGGAGGCAAGAGACCCAGTACTTC	-	TRBV12-2	-	TRBJ2-5
CAIMGLDGTEAFF	TGTGCCATCATGGGTTTAGACGGGACTGAAGCTTTCTTT	-	TRBV10-3	once	TRBJ1-1
CASSQELAGVNEQFF	TGTGCCAGCAGTCAGGAACTAGCGGGAGTGAATGAGCAGTTCTTC	TRBD2	TRBV3-1/TRBV3-2	-	TRBJ2-1
CASRGGGLADTQYF	TGTGCCAGCAGGGGAGGGGGGCTCGCAGATACGCAGTATTTT	-	TRBV28	-	TRBJ2-3
CASSEVWTLDQPQHF	TGTGCCAGCAGCGAAGTATGGACATTGGATCAGCCCCAGCATTTT	-	TRBV7-8	few	TRBJ1-5
CASSQRGLVEETQYF	TGTGCCAGCAGCCAACGGGGACTAGTTGAAGAGACCCAGTACTTC	TRBD2	TRBV16	-	TRBJ2-5
CASSLHGTTFSYEQYF	TGTGCCAGCAGCTTACACGGGACAACTTTCTCCTACGAGCAGTACTTC	-	TRBV7-8	-	TRBJ2-7
CACQQGARGYTF	TGTGCCTGCCAACAGGGGGCCCGCGGCTACACCTTC	TRBD1	TRBV30	-	TRBJ1-2
CASGSPGGGYNEQFF	TGTGCTAGTGGTTCCCCAGGCGGGGGTTACAATGAGCAGTTCTTC	TRBD2	TRBV12-5	once	TRBJ2-1
CALDREATDTQYF	TGTGCCTTGGACAGGGAAGCAACAGATACGCAGTATTTT	TRBD1	TRBV30	-	TRBJ2-3
CSVESSGVWETQYF	TGCAGCGTTGAATCGTCGGGGGTATGGGAGACCCAGTACTTC	-	TRBV29-1	-	TRBJ2-5
CASSDAESSGNTIYF	TGCGCCAGCAGTGATGCGGAAAGCTCTGGAAACACCATATATTTT	-	TRBV10-1	-	TRBJ1-3
CASSTPLTENTGELFF	TGTGCCAGCAGTACCCCCTTGACAGAAAACACCGGGGAGCTGTTTTTT	-	TRBV6-2/TRBV6-3	-	TRBJ2-2
CASSAQGRSNQPQHF	TGTGCCAGCAGCGCACAGGGAAGGAGCAATCAGCCCCAGCATTTT	-	TRBV5-6	few	TRBJ1-5
CASSEAGLAGIAGKTQYF	TGTGCCAGCAGTGAAGCGGGACTAGCGGGCATCGCGGGGAAGACCCAGTACTTC	TRBD2	TRBV6-1	few	TRBJ2-5
CASSLVQGSYNEQFF	TGTGCCAGCAGCTTAGTACAGGGATCCTACAATGAGCAGTTCTTC	-	TRBV7-3	-	TRBJ2-1
CASSPETYNSPLHF	TGTGCCAGCAGTCCCGAGACCTATAATTCACCCCTCCACTTT	-	TRBV6-5	-	TRBJ1-6
CASSISGGAQYEQYF	TGTGCCAGCAGCATATCGGGGGGGGCCCAATACGAGCAGTACTTC	TRBD2	TRBV7-2	-	TRBJ2-7
CASSYYGLAGHPLAKNIQYF	TGTGCCAGCAGTTACTATGGGCTAGCGGGACATCCCCTAGCCAAAAACATTCAGTACTTC	TRBD2	TRBV6-2/TRBV6-3	-	TRBJ2-4
CASSSPGQDDYPQYF	TGTGCCAGCAGCTCCCCGGGACAGGATGATTATCCGCAGTATTTT	TRBD1	TRBV5-6	-	TRBJ2-3
CASSLGPSGSGEQYF	TGTGCCAGCAGTCTAGGGCCTAGCGGGAGTGGCGAGCAGTACTTC	TRBD2	TRBV7-2	-	TRBJ2-7
CASSLVRASGTYEQYF	TGTGCCAGCAGCTTAGTCCGGGCTAGCGGAACCTACGAGCAGTACTTC	TRBD2	TRBV7-2	once	TRBJ2-7